This T cell receptor (beta chain) was identified during a study of regulatory T cells in long-lasting Graves disease. Looking at the study overall: The antithyroid drugs taken by newly diagnosed Graves' patients had been used for under 3 months.

Building the TCR beta libraries relied on iRepertoire HTBI primers, and CDR3 regions underwent Arm-PCR. TCRdb used MiXCR to reprocess the multiplex PCR reads, holding one entry per CDR3 protein. The sample holds 360,000 or so distinct CDR3 sequences, roughly 17% seen once. Time point in this sample: newly diagnosed GD, antithyroid drugs for less than 3 months. From PBMCs, RNA was extracted and then used to make the TCR library. This clonotype has just a few counts. These same records also appear under a second study, on T cells in Graves' hyperthyroidism and ophthalmopathy. Per that paper: Recently diagnosed hyperthyroidism of less than 2 months' duration affected patients aged 18 to 65. HTBI primers were the set used in a first-round RT-PCR of the TCR CDR3. Most thyroid-expanded clonotypes above 0.001 were also found in blood.

The source material was peripheral blood mononuclear cells (PBMCs), sampled at new diagnosis, from a patient treated with antithyroid drugs. The receptor comes from a woman younger than 30 with Graves disease.

The CDR3 sequence is CASPAAGANVLTF. The CDR3 DNA follows: TGTGCCAGTCCAGCGGCTGGGGCCAACGTCCTGACTTTC. The rearrangement joins TRBV5-4 to TRBJ2-6, with D maybe TRBD2 (5 bases). V was pared by 8 bases and J by 2 bases, with 8 bases between. The CDR3 extends over 13 amino acids. Germline assignment: CDR1 SGHNT and CDR2 YYREEE (reference sequence).